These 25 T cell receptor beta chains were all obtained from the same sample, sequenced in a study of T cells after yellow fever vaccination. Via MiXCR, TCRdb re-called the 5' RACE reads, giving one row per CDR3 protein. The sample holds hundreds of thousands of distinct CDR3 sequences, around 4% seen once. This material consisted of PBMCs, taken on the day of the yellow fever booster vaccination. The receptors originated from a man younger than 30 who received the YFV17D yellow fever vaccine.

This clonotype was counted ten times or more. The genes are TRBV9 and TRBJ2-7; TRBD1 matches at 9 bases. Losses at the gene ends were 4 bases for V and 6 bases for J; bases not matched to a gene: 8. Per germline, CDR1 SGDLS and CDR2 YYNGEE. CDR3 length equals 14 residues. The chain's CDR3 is CASSPRTGASEQYF. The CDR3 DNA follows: TGTGCCAGCAGCCCGCGGACAGGGGCATCCGAGCAGTACTTC.

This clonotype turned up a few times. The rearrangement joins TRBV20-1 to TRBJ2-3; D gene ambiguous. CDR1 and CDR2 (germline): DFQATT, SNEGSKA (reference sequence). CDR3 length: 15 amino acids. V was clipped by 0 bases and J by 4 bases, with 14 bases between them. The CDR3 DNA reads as TGCAGTGCTAGAGATTATGCAGGATACTCAGATACGCAGTATTTT. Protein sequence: CSARDYAGYSDTQYF.

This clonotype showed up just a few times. The CDR3 is CASSFQPTSNYGYTF. CDR3 DNA: TGCGCCAGCAGCTTCCAGCCCACCTCAAACTATGGCTACACCTTC. This chain links TRBV5-1 with TRBJ1-2; D gene ambiguous. CDR1 is SGHRS, CDR2 YFSETQ, per germline. The CDR3 extends over 15 amino acids. Trimming pared 2 bases from V and 2 bases from J, leaving 13 bases between. The full variable domain, in which reference TRBV5-1 and TRBJ1-2 provide the parts outside the CDR3, is KAGVTQTPRYLIKTRGQQVTLSCSPISGHRSVSWYQQTPGQGLQFLFEYFSETQRNKGNFPGRFSGRQFSNSRSEMNVSTLELGDSALYLCASSFQPTSNYGYTFGSGTRLTVV.

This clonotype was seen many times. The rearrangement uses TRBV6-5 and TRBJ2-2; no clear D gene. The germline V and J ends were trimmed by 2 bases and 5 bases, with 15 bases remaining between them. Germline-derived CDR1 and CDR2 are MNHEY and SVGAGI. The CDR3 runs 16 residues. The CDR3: CASSYQAPLRTGELFF. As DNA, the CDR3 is TGTGCCAGCAGTTACCAGGCGCCGCTACGGACCGGGGAGCTGTTTTTT.

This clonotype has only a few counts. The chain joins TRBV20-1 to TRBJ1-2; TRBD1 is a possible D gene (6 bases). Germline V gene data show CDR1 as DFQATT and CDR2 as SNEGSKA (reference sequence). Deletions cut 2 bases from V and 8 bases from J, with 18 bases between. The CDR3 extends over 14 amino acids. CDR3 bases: TGCAGTGCTAGACCCAGACAGGCCGGTGGGGGCTACACCTTC. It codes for CSARPRQAGGGYTF.

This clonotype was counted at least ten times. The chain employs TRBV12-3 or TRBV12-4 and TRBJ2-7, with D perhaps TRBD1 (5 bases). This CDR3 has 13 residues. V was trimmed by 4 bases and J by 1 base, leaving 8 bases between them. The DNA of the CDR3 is TGTGCCAGCAGTTCCACAGGTTCCTACGAGCAGTACGTC. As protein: CASSSTGSYEQYV.

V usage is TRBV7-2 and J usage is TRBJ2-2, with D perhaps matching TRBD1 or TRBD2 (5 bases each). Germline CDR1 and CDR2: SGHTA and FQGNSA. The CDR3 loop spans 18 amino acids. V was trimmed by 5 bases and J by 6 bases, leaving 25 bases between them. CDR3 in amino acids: CASSRLPFYRGPAGELFF. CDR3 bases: TGTGCCAGCAGCAGACTCCCCTTTTACCGGGGACCCGCCGGGGAGCTGTTTTTT.

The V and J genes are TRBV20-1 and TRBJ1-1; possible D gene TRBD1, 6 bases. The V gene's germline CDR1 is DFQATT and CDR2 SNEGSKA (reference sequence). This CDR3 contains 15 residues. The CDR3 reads CRLSPSDSLITEAFF. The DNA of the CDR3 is TGCAGACTTAGCCCCTCGGACAGCTTGATCACTGAAGCTTTCTTT.

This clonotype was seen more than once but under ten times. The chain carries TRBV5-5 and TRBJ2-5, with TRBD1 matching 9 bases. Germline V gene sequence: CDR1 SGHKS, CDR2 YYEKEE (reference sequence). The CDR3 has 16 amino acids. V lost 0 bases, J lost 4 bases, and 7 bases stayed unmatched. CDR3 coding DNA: TGTGCCAGCAGCTTGGGTCCCGGGACAGGGACAGAGACCCAGTACTTC. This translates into CASSLGPGTGTETQYF.

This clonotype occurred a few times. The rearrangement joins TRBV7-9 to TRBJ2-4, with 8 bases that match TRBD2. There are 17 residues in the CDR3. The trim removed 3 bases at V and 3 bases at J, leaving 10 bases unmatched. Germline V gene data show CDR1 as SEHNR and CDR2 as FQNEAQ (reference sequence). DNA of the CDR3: TGTGCCAGCAGCTTGGGATGGGGACTAGACTTCAAAAACATTCAGTACTTC. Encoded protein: CASSLGWGLDFKNIQYF.

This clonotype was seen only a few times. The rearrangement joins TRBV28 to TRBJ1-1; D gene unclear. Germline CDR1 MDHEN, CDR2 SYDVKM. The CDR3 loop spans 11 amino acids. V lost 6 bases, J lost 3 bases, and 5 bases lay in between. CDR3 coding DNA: TGTGCCAGCAGAATGGACACTGAAGCTTTCTTT. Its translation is CASRMDTEAFF.

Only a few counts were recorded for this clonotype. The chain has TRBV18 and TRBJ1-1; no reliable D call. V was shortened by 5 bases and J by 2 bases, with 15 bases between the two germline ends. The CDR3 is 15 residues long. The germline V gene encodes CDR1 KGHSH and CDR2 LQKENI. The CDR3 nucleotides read TGTGCCAGCTCATCCCGACCGTACACTAACACTGAAGCTTTCTTT. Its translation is CASSSRPYTNTEAFF.

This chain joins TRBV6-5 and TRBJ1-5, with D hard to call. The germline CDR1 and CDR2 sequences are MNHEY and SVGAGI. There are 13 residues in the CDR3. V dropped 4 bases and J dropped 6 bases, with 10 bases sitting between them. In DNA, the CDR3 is TGTGCCAGCAGTTGGAGGGAGGCTCAGCCCCAGCATTTT. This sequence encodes CASSWREAQPQHF.

The CDR3 reads CASSGPGTSGGAGTDTQYF. CDR3 nucleotide sequence: TGTGCCAGCAGTGGACCCGGGACTAGCGGGGGGGCCGGCACAGATACGCAGTATTTT. The chain employs TRBV6-5 and TRBJ2-3, with 16 nucleotides matching TRBD2. Germline V gene sequence: CDR1 MNHEY, CDR2 SVGAGI. There are 19 residues in the CDR3. V trimming: 5 bases; J trimming: 1 base; junction bases outside the gene matches: 9.

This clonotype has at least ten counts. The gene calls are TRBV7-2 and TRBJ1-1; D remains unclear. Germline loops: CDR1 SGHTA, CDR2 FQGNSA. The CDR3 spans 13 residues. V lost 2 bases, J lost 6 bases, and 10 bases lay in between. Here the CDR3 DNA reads TGTGCCAGCAGCTTATCTCTAAGGGCTGAAGCTTTCTTT. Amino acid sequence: CASSLSLRAEAFF. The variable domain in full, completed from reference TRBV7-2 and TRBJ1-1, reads GAGVSQSPSNKVTEKGKDVELRCDPISGHTALYWYRQSLGQGLEFLIYFQGNSAPDKSGLPSDRFSAERTGGSVSTLTIQRTQQEDSAVYLCASSLSLRAEAFFGQGTRLTVV.

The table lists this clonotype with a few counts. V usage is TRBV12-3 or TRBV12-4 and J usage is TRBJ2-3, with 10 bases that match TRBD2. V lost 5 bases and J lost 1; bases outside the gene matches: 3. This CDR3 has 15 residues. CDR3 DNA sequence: TGTGCCAGCAGTAACCTAGCGGGGGGCACAGATACGCAGTATTTT. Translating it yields CASSNLAGGTDTQYF.

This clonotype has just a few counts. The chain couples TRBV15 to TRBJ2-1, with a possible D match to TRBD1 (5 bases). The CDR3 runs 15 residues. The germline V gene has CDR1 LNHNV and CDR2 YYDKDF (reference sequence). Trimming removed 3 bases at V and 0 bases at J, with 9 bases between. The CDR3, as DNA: TGTGCCACCAGCAGTAGGGGAAGCTCCTACAATGAGCAGTTCTTC. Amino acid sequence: CATSSRGSSYNEQFF.

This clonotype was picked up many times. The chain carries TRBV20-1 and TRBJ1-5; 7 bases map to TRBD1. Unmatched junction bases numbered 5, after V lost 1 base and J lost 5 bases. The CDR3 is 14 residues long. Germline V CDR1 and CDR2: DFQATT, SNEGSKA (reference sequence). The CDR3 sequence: CSARAGGTHQPQHF. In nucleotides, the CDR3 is TGCAGTGCTAGAGCAGGGGGTACGCATCAGCCCCAGCATTTT.

The CDR3 spells CASSLGTSGGNTQYF. Here the CDR3 DNA reads TGCGCCAGCAGCTTGGGCACTAGCGGGGGTAATACGCAGTATTTT. The chain recombines TRBV5-1 with TRBJ2-3; 11 bases match TRBD2. This CDR3 comprises 15 residues. Germline V gives CDR1 SGHRS, CDR2 YFSETQ. The ends lost 0 bases at V and 7 bases at J; junction bases unmatched: 4.

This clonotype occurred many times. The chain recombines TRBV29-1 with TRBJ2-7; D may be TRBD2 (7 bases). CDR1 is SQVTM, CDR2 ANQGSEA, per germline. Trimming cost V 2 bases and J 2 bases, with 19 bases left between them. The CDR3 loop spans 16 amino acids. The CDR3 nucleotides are TGCAGCGTTGAATTTGGGGGCGGGCGGGAGACCTACGAGCAGTACTTC. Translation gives CSVEFGGGRETYEQYF.

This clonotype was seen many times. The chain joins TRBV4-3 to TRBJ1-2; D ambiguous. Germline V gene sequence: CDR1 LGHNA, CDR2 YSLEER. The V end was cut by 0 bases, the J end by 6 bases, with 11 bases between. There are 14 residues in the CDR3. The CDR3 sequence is CASSQERTENGYTF. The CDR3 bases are TGCGCCAGCAGCCAAGAAAGGACTGAGAATGGCTACACCTTC.

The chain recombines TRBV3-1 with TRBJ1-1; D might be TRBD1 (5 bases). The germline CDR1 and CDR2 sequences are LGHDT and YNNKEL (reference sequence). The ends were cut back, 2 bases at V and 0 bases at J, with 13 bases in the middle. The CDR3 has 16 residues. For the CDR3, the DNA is TGTGCCAGCAGCCAACACTGGGGCAAGCTGAACACTGAAGCTTTCTTT. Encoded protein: CASSQHWGKLNTEAFF.

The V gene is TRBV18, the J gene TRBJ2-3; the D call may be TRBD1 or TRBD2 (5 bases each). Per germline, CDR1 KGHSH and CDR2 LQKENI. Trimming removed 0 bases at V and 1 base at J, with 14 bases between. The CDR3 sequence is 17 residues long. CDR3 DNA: TGTGCCAGCTCACCACCCGGGACCCCGGATCGCACAGATACGCAGTATTTT. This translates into CASSPPGTPDRTDTQYF.

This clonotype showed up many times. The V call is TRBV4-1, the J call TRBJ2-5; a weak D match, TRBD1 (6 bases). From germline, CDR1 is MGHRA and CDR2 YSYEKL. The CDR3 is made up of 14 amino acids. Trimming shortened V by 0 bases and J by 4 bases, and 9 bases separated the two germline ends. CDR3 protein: CASSQDLTGETQYF. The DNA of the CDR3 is TGCGCCAGCAGCCAAGATTTGACAGGAGAGACCCAGTACTTC.

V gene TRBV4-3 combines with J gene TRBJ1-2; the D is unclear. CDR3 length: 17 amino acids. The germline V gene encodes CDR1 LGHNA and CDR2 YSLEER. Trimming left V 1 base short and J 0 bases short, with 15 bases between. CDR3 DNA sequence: TGCGCCAGCAGCCAAGCCTGGGCGGTCGAAGCTAACTATGGCTACACCTTC. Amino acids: CASSQAWAVEANYGYTF.